The 19 T cell receptor beta chains below come from one sample, sequenced in a study of OX40 agonist ivuxolimab in advanced cancers. Profiled with immunoSEQ multiplex PCR; TCRdb holds only in-frame clones, not every one. The sample holds more than 9,000 clones, about 60% seen once. The sequenced sample was CD4+ or CD8+ T cells sorted from blood, obtained in a trial of the OX40 agonist ivuxolimab. The origin of the receptors is an adult with an advanced solid tumor such as melanoma, head and neck, liver or kidney cancer.

The chain employs TRBV27 and TRBJ2-7, with a weak D call TRBD2 (6 bases). The CDR3 covers 13 residues. V gave up 5 bases and J gave up 6 bases, with 14 bases separating them. CDR1 and CDR2 from the germline V gene are MNHEY and SMNVEV (reference sequence). CDR3 sequence (DNA): TGTGCCAGCAGTCTCTCTTGGGGGGTCGAGCAGTACTTC. It codes for CASSLSWGVEQYF.

The V gene is TRBV28, the J gene TRBJ1-2; D is perhaps TRBD1 (6 bases). This CDR3 has 15 residues. V lost 5 bases to trimming and J lost 5 bases, with 18 bases between them. Per the germline V gene, CDR1 is MDHEN and CDR2 is SYDVKM. The CDR3 region has the DNA TGTGCCAGCAGTCCCGGCGCAGGGGTAGGGTATGGCTACACCTTC. Translated, it gives CASSPGAGVGYGYTF.

The rearrangement links TRBV7-9 to TRBJ2-1; TRBD2 is a possible D gene (6 bases). V was trimmed by 5 bases and J by 7 bases, leaving 21 bases between them. This CDR3 has 16 residues. Per the germline V gene, CDR1 is SEHNR and CDR2 is FQNEAQ (reference sequence). CDR3 protein: CASSHGGTTLLNEQFF. The CDR3 region has the DNA TGTGCCAGCAGCCATGGGGGGACCACCCTCCTGAATGAGCAGTTCTTC.

This clone was found a few times. The rearrangement links TRBV12-5 to TRBJ2-2; 9 bases are a match to TRBD1. This CDR3 is built from 15 residues. The ends lost 5 bases at V and 4 bases at J; junction bases unmatched: 5. CDR1 is LGHNT and CDR2 is FRNRAP in the germline V gene. CDR3: CASGPGQGSTGELFF. The DNA of the CDR3 is TGTGCTAGTGGTCCTGGACAGGGGAGCACCGGGGAGCTGTTTTTT.

The gene calls are TRBV28 and TRBJ2-2, with D hard to call. Germline V gene sequence: CDR1 MDHEN, CDR2 SYDVKM. V was cut by 3 bases and J by 4 bases, with 3 bases left in between. This CDR3 spans 12 amino acids. The CDR3 sequence: CASSFSTGELFF. CDR3 nucleotides: TGTGCCAGCAGTTTCTCCACCGGGGAGCTGTTTTTT. The whole variable domain, filled in from reference TRBV28 and TRBJ2-2, reads DVKVTQSSRYLVKRTGEKVFLECVQDMDHENMFWYRQDPGLGLRLIYFSYDVKMKEKGDIPEGYSVSREKKERFSLILESASTNQTSMYLCASSFSTGELFFGEGSRLTVL.

This chain uses TRBV5-6 with TRBJ2-3, with 7 nucleotides matching TRBD2. The germline V gene has CDR1 SGHDT and CDR2 YYEEEE. The CDR3 runs to 17 residues. V lost 4 bases, J lost 1 base, and 12 bases stayed unmatched. In nucleotides, the CDR3 is TGTGCCAGCAGCCAAATCGCTAGCGGCTGGGGCACAGATACGCAGTATTTT. Translated: CASSQIASGWGTDTQYF.

The chain combines TRBV6-5 with TRBJ1-4; D call uncertain. Germline assignment: CDR1 MNHEY and CDR2 SVGAGI. This CDR3 spans 14 amino acids. V shed 7 bases and J shed 4 bases, with 13 bases lying between them. CDR3 in DNA: TGTGCCAGCATCCATACCGGGAGTAATGAAAAACTGTTTTTT. Protein: CASIHTGSNEKLFF.

This clone came up a few times. The CDR3 protein is CASSQPDNRISGRASYEQYF. The CDR3 DNA reads TGTGCCAGCTCACAGCCAGACAATCGAATTAGCGGGAGGGCCTCCTACGAGCAGTACTTC. The chain joins TRBV18 to TRBJ2-7; 11 nucleotides align to TRBD2. Trimming at V came to 4 bases and at J to 0 bases, leaving 17 bases not matched to a gene. Germline V lookup: CDR1 KGHSH, CDR2 LQKENI. This CDR3 has 20 amino acids. The whole variable domain, filled in from reference TRBV18 and TRBJ2-7, reads NAGVMQNPRHLVRRRGQEARLRCSPMKGHSHVYWYRQLPEEGLKFMVYLQKENIIDESGMPKERFSAEFPKEGPSILRIQQVVRGDSAAYFCASSQPDNRISGRASYEQYFGPGTRLTVT.

The CDR3 DNA is TGTGCCAGCAAATCAGAGGGGTCGCGCAATCAGCCCCAGTATTTT. This codes for CASKSEGSRNQPQYF. The chain carries TRBV2 and TRBJ1-5; either TRBD1 or TRBD2 may fit D (5 bases each). Judging by the DNA end, TRBJ2-3 fits better; the J call may be wrong. The CDR3 is 15 amino acids. CDR1 and CDR2 (germline): SNHLY, FYNNEI.

The rearrangement links TRBV10-1 to TRBJ2-5; D unclear. The CDR3 consists of 16 residues. V was cut by 0 bases and J by 2 bases, with 13 bases left in between. In germline, CDR1 is WNHNN, CDR2 SYGVQD (reference sequence). CDR3 coding DNA: TGCGCCAGCAGTGAGTCGGGAAGCGCCCGACAAGAGACCCAGTACTTC. This codes for CASSESGSARQETQYF.

Comments on this clone: Other DNA sequences in this specimen translate into the identical CDR3. This sequence joins TRBV15 and TRBJ1-1; D perhaps matches TRBD1 (5 bases). Trimming shortened V by 1 base and J by 4 bases, and 10 bases separated the two germline ends. Germline CDR1 is LNHNV and CDR2 is YYDKDF (reference sequence). The CDR3 has 14 residues. The DNA for the CDR3 is TGTGCCACCAGCAGAGCGGGGGGGGGCACTGAAGCTTTCTTT. As protein: CATSRAGGGTEAFF.

The chain uses TRBV27 and TRBJ2-2; maybe TRBD2 (6 bases). Trimming left V 5 bases short and J 7 bases short, with 14 bases between. This CDR3 is 14 amino acids long. CDR1 is MNHEY, CDR2 SMNVEV, per germline (reference sequence). The CDR3 DNA reads as TGTGCCAGCAGTCCGATGACTAGTGGCGGGGAGCTGTTTTTT. It translates to CASSPMTSGGELFF.

Comments on this clone: Other DNA sequences from this sample encode an identical CDR3 as well. J is TRBJ2-3 and V is TRBV9; D may be TRBD1 or TRBD2 (5 bases each). Germline values: CDR1 SGDLS, CDR2 YYNGEE. The CDR3 is made up of 16 amino acids. V gave up 6 bases and J gave up 3 bases, with 20 bases separating them. This chain's CDR3 is CASTDERGARTDTQYF. CDR3 nucleotides: TGTGCCAGCACCGACGAGAGGGGAGCAAGGACAGATACGCAGTATTTT.

The chain combines TRBV10-3 with TRBJ2-7, with 7 bases matching TRBD1. CDR3 length: 14 amino acids. Per the germline V gene, CDR1 is ENHRY and CDR2 is SYGVKD. J gave up 0 bases and V 4 bases, and 3 bases lay outside the gene matches. The CDR3 is CAISAGQSSYEQYF. The CDR3 DNA reads as TGTGCCATCAGTGCGGGACAGAGCTCCTACGAGCAGTACTTC.

V gene TRBV7-9 combines with J gene TRBJ2-2; perhaps TRBD1 as D (6 bases). CDR3 length: 14 residues. Germline V gene data show CDR1 as SEHNR and CDR2 as FQNEAQ (reference sequence). Trimming took 6 bases from V and 4 from J, leaving 12 bases between them. The chain's CDR3 is CASRGTGFTGELFF. CDR3 sequence (DNA): TGTGCCAGCAGGGGTACAGGGTTCACCGGGGAGCTGTTTTTT.

This sequence joins TRBV7-9 and TRBJ2-1; TRBD2 agrees at 10 bases. Looked up from germline, CDR1 is SEHNR and CDR2 is FQNEAQ (reference sequence). V was pared by 5 bases and J by 6 bases, with 7 bases of the junction left unmatched. This CDR3 has 15 amino acids. The CDR3 bases are TGTGCCAGCAGCGCCCCCAGCGGGAGGGCCAATGAGCAGTTCTTC. It is translated as CASSAPSGRANEQFF.

This clone appeared a few times. The V call is TRBV6-1, the J call TRBJ2-7; the D gene is possibly TRBD2 (6 bases). Germline V gene data show CDR1 as MNHNS and CDR2 as SASEGT. The CDR3 length is 13 residues. Trimming removed 6 bases at V and 7 bases at J, with 16 bases between. CDR3 coding DNA: TGTGCCAGCAGCTTCGCGGGACCGTATGAGCAGTACTTC. Translated, it gives CASSFAGPYEQYF.

J is TRBJ1-3 and V is TRBV28; D might be TRBD1 (5 bases). V lost 6 bases and J lost 5, with 17 bases in between. The CDR3 runs to 15 residues. Germline loops: CDR1 MDHEN, CDR2 SYDVKM. The CDR3: CASSRDDKTRNTIYF. The CDR3 DNA reads as TGTGCCAGCAGCCGGGACGACAAGACAAGAAACACCATATATTTT. Combining the CDR3 with reference TRBV28 and TRBJ1-3 gives the whole variable domain DVKVTQSSRYLVKRTGEKVFLECVQDMDHENMFWYRQDPGLGLRLIYFSYDVKMKEKGDIPEGYSVSREKKERFSLILESASTNQTSMYLCASSRDDKTRNTIYFGEGSWLTVV.

The rearrangement joins TRBV11-2 to TRBJ2-5; no firm D call. Germline V gene data show CDR1 as SGHAT and CDR2 as FQNNGV. CDR3 length: 14 residues. Trimming removed 0 bases from V and 5 bases from J, with 10 bases in between. The chain's CDR3 is CASSLDPRTETQYF. The CDR3 nucleotides read TGTGCCAGCAGCTTAGATCCCCGAACTGAGACCCAGTACTTC.